This T cell receptor (beta chain) was recovered during a study of OX40 agonist ivuxolimab in advanced cancers. Some clones are missing from TCRdb's copy, which holds only in-frame ones; the method was immunoSEQ multiplex PCR. The sample holds about 46,000 clones, 88% seen once. CDR1 is MGHRA, CDR2 YSYEKL, per germline. Trimming at V came to 4 bases and at J to 1 base, leaving 11 bases not matched to a gene. The length of the CDR3 is 17 residues. The receptor was derived from an adult with an advanced solid tumor such as melanoma, head and neck, liver or kidney cancer. The chain combines TRBV4-1 with TRBJ2-3, with 7 bases matching TRBD2. Source: CD4+ or CD8+ T cells sorted from blood, taken in a trial of the OX40 agonist ivuxolimab. The CDR3 DNA is TGCGCCAGCAGCCGGGGATGGGGAGGGCCGGGCACAGATACGCAGTATTTT. Protein: CASSRGWGGPGTDTQYF.